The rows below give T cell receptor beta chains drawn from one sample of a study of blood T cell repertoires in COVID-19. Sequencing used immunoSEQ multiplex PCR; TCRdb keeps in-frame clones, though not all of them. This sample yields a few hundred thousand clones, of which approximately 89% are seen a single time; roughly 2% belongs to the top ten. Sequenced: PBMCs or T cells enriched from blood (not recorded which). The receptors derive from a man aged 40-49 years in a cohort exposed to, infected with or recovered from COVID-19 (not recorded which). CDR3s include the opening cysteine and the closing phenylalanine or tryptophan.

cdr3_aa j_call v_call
CATSDQTTSTDTQYF TRBJ2-3 TRBV24-1
CASSSQGAKYGYTF TRBJ1-2 TRBV9
CASSPPMALYNEQFF TRBJ2-1 TRBV18
CASRQQGAYEQYF TRBJ2-7 TRBV4-1
CSGTSGSTYNEQFF TRBJ2-1 TRBV29-1
CASSDSHRVTDTQYF TRBJ2-3 TRBV6-4
CASIPPSGRGTGELFF TRBJ2-2 TRBV19
CASSGLGQGFYEQYF TRBJ2-7 TRBV5-1
CASATANYGYTF TRBJ1-2 TRBV5-1
CASSLGATGELFF TRBJ2-2 TRBV27
CASSLSPSGTDTQYF TRBJ2-3 TRBV27
CASSFHGQGNEKLFF TRBJ1-4 TRBV28
CAWSSGRTYEQYF TRBJ2-7 TRBV30
CASRGGASVNNYGYTF TRBJ1-2 TRBV2
CASSRSLVLYNSPLHF TRBJ1-6 TRBV7-8
CASSLEESSYNSPLHF TRBJ1-6 TRBV5-1
CASSLSEGIGQPQHF TRBJ1-5 TRBV27
CASSLDGGGNQPQHF TRBJ1-5 TRBV5-1
CASSSGGQGFGYTF TRBJ1-2 TRBV5-4
CASSEARTGIGRFQETQYF TRBJ2-5 TRBV6-1
CSVDRRDTGELFF TRBJ2-2 TRBV29-1
CASRPGHKYEQYF TRBJ2-7 TRBV6-5
CASSFFGGAGYTF TRBJ1-2 TRBV2
CASSLDRWGYNEQFF TRBJ2-1 TRBV7-2
CASSIQTGGGNIQYF TRBJ2-4 TRBV19
CASSNTVSHYGYTF TRBJ1-2 TRBV6-5
CASTRLALSTDTQYF TRBJ2-3 TRBV6-5
CASRLSGRGMTVAKNIQYF TRBJ2-4 TRBV27
CASTGQGWEQYF TRBJ2-7 TRBV6-5
CASSRLDYREGRDEQFF TRBJ2-1 TRBV21-1
CATSRSYSGRGEETQYF TRBJ2-5 TRBV15
CASSRPGQGSTGELFF TRBJ2-2 TRBV4-2
CASSLGGSFSNEQFF TRBJ2-1 TRBV11-3
CASSSDTWNTEAFF TRBJ1-1 TRBV7-8
CASSLSSSGKAFF TRBJ1-1 TRBV27
CASSYVTGTGDGYTF TRBJ1-2 TRBV6-5
CASSITSGSTDTQYF TRBJ2-3 TRBV5-1
CASRGQRNTGELFF TRBJ2-2 TRBV19
CSASRGNSNQPQHF TRBJ1-5 TRBV20-1
CASSTETAPKGYTF TRBJ1-2 TRBV5-1
CASSPQGLGLHF TRBJ1-6 TRBV2
CSVAGSAPATSSEQYF TRBJ2-7 TRBV29-1
CASSPQPAETDTQYF TRBJ2-3 TRBV7-8
CASSLAGGFNEKLFF TRBJ1-4 TRBV5-1
CASSPTGGYGYTF TRBJ1-2 TRBV3-1/TRBV3-2
CTSSQAETQYF TRBJ2-5 TRBV1
CASSPYSGRGYEQYF TRBJ2-7 TRBV7-2
CASSESMLYEQYF TRBJ2-7 TRBV6-1
CASSELAGAETQYF TRBJ2-5 TRBV2
CASSPGSGGTSTDTQYF TRBJ2-3 TRBV7-9
CASSDRGSGPYEQYF TRBJ2-7 TRBV27
CASSVSDRPPDEQYF TRBJ2-7 TRBV28
CASWGGRVNTEAFF TRBJ1-1 TRBV28
CASSPLGRGVREAFF TRBJ1-1 TRBV18
CASRAGLYTGELFF TRBJ2-2 TRBV2